The sequence of this T cell receptor (beta chain) was determined in a study of beta chain features in type 1 diabetes (dated by TCRdb to 2017 to 2018). Background for the entire study: Mean age, gender distribution, total cell number and subset yield were not different between patients and healthy donors. A total of some 110 million sorted cells were examined across all samples, and the number of cells per subset was strongly correlated with RNA yield. In the study, TCRB repertoires of sorted circulating CD4+ T cell subsets from recently diagnosed type 1 diabetes patients were compared with those of matched healthy donors. Naive and central memory subsets were obtained from all 30 or so donors, but regulatory and stem cell-like memory subsets were isolated from only 8 patients and about 8 healthy donors.

This clone was seen more than once but under ten times. Its antigen remains undetermined. Qualities for individual bases were not recorded, and no much larger clone is one base off. Each donor gave one peripheral blood draw, about 100 mL on average, collected into heparinised tubes. A BD FACSAria II was used to sort naive, central memory, regulatory and stem cell-like memory CD4+ T cells with a panel that included CD45RO, CCR7, CD25, CD127, CD95 and CD27. All sorted populations exceeded 95% purity. Right away, PBMCs were isolated by Lymphoprep density gradient centrifugation and were stained directly, with no culture step. To minimize batch effects, samples were stained and sorted in pairs, one healthy donor with one patient per experiment. The CDR3 measures 13 amino acids from cysteine to phenylalanine. Of the read, only the CDR3 DNA is kept; its 39 bases are in frame from base 1. CDR1 and CDR2 are drawn from the germline V gene: SQVTM, ANQGSEA. At the junction V is shortened by 5 bases and J by 4 bases, with 14 bases in between.

All of the isolated RNA was reverse transcribed with the High Capacity cDNA Reverse Transcription Kit, so expressed TCRB transcripts were sequenced. Naive, central memory and regulatory T cell samples underwent deep immunoSEQ sequencing, averaging about 3.5 million total reads per sample. Sorted cells were lysed in RLT buffer, and RNA was extracted using DNase-treated RNeasy Micro or Mini kits according to cell number. To prevent cross-contamination, every cell subset was processed on its own, while patient and healthy donor samples were processed together. The immunoSEQ multiplex PCR was used to amplify TCRB sequences from cDNA, generating 87-bp fragments that spanned the CDR3 region. Sequencing of the amplicons was performed on the Illumina HiSeq platform. In the source study's methods: PCR bias was computationally corrected using synthetic template baselines, reads within Hamming distance 2 were collapsed, and singletons that could not be merged were discarded. Reads were aligned against IMGT so that V, D and J genes, CDR3 length and insertions or deletions at six rearrangement sites could be assigned. Within each subset, clonotype counts were normalized to sorted cell number, after which true diversity and Gini coefficients were computed with the tcR R package. Repertoire sharing was quantified using the overlap coefficient calculated on TCRB nucleotide sequences. Out-of-frame TCRB sequences from naive cells were analyzed to stand in for the pre-selection repertoire. TCRdb stores this immuneACCESS table with in-frame sequences only. Part of the clones is absent; in the studies checked, under half of the shortfall reflects unresolved V genes, and no reason is known for the rest. V, J and clone size were drawn from that table, and D and trimming were deduced from the DNA. This sample holds 600,000 to 700,000 clones; 9.5% to 15% were observed only once. The biggest ten clones account for more than 0.1% of the sample.

General findings and caveats noted by the study authors: Because small numbers of individuals were included in the HLA sub-analyses, any influence of HLA type on TCRB rearrangement was left unresolved. Naive, central memory and regulatory TCRB repertoires appeared more similar among patients than among healthy donors. A moderate but significant shortening of TCRB CDR3 length was observed in type 1 diabetes patients in all four CD4+ subsets. At VDJ recombination sites, patients with type 1 diabetes made fewer insertions and deleted more nucleotides, a pattern implying thymic rearrangement abnormalities. Because cDNA rather than genomic DNA was sequenced, highly expressing activated cells could have been over-represented, although no difference in activation and CD3 levels was found between groups. Shorter templates might be favored by PCR, yet because patient and control samples were amplified and corrected together, any such skew would affect both groups equally.

The TCR was taken from a young man with type 1 diabetes. The source material was naive CD4+ T cells from blood. Sample cell subset or site, as interpreted from the label and publication: true naive CD4+ T cells. The chain is assembled from TRBV29-1 and TRBJ1-2; a confident D gene designation cannot be given. The CDR3 protein: CSVTLQISYGYTF. The nucleotide sequence reads as follows: TGCAGCGTTACACTCCAGATTAGCTATGGCTACACCTTC.